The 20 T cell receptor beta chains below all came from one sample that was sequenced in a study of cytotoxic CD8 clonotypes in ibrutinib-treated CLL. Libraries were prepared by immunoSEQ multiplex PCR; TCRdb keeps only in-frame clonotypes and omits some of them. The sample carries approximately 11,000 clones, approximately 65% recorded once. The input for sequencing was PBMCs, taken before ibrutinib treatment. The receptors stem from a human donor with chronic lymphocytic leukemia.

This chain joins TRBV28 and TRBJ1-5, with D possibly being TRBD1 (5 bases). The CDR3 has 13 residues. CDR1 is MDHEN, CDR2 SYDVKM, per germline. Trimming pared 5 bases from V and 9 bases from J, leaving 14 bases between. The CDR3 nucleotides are TGTGCCAGCAGTGTCTCTGGTGGGGGGCCCCAGCATTTT. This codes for CASSVSGGGPQHF.

In DNA form, the CDR3 reads TGTGCCAGCAGTTTTAGGGGGGGGCCGAACAATGAGCAGTTCTTC. This encodes CASSFRGGPNNEQFF. The V gene is TRBV27, the J gene TRBJ2-1; D might be TRBD2 (7 bases). V lost 3 bases to trimming and J lost 5 bases, with 14 bases between them. This CDR3 has 15 residues. The germline V gene encodes CDR1 MNHEY and CDR2 SMNVEV (reference sequence).

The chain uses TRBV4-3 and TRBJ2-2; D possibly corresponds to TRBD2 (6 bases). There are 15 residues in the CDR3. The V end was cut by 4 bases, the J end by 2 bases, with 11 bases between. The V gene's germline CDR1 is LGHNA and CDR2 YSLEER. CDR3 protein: CASSPGVTNTGELFF. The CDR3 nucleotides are TGCGCCAGCAGCCCGGGGGTTACTAACACCGGGGAGCTGTTTTTT.

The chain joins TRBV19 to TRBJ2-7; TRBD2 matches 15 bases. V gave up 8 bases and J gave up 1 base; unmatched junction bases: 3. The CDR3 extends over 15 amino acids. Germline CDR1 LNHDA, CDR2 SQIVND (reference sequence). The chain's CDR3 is CASSGLAGGSYEQYF. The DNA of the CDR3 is TGTGCCAGTTCCGGACTAGCGGGGGGGTCCTACGAGCAGTACTTC.

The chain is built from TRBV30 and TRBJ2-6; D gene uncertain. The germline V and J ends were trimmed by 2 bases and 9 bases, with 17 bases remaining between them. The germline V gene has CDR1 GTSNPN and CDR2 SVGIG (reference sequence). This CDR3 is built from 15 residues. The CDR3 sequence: CAWSPASAFRNVLTF. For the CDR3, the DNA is TGTGCCTGGAGTCCGGCGTCCGCCTTCCGCAACGTCCTGACTTTC.

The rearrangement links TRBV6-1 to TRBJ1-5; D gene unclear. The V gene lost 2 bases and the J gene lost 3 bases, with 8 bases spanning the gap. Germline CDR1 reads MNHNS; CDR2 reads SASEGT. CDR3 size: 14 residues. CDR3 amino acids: CASSERQNNQPQHF. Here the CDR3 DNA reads TGTGCCAGCAGTGAACGACAAAACAATCAGCCCCAGCATTTT.

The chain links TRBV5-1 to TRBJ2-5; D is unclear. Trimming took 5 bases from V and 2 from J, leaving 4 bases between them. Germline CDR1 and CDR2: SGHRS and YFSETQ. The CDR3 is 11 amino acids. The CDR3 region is CASRIQETQYF. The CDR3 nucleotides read TGCGCCAGCAGAATACAAGAGACCCAGTACTTC.

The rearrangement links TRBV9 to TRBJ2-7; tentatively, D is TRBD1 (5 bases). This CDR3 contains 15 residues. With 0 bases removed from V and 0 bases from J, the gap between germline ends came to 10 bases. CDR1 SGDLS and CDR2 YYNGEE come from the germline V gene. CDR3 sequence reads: CASSVAPDSSYEQYF. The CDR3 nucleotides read TGTGCCAGCAGCGTAGCTCCTGACAGCTCCTACGAGCAGTACTTC.

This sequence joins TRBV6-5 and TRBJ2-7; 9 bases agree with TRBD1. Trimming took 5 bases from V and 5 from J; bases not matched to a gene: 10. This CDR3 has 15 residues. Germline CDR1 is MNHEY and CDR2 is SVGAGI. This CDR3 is CASSTDRGPPNEQYF. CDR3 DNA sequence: TGTGCCAGCAGTACGGACAGGGGTCCCCCCAACGAGCAGTACTTC.

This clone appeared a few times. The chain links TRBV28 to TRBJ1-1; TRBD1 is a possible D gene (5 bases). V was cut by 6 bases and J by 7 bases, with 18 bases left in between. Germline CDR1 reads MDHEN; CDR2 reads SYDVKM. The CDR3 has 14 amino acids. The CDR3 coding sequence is TGTGCCAGCAGGGTGGGGGGATGGACGGATGAAGCTTTCTTT. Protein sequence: CASRVGGWTDEAFF.

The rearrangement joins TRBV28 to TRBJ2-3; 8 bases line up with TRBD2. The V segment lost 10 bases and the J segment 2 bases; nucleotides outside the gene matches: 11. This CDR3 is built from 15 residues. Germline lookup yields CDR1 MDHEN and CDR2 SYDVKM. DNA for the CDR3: TGTGCCACCAAGGGCCGGGGGGGTTTCACAGATACGCAGTATTTT. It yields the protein CATKGRGGFTDTQYF.

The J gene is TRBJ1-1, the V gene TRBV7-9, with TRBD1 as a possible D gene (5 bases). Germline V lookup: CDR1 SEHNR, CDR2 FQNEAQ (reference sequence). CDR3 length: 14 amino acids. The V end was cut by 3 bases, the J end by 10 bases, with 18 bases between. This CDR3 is CASSFIGTPLGAFF. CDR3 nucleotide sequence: TGTGCCAGCAGCTTCATCGGGACCCCTCTTGGAGCTTTCTTT.

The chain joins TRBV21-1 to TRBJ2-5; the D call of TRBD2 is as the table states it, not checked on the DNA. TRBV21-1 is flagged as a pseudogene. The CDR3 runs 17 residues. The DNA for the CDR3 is TGTGCCAGCTCCCCCCCAGCGGTACACGATTGGAAAGAGACCCAGTACTTC. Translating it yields CASSPPAVHDWKETQYF.

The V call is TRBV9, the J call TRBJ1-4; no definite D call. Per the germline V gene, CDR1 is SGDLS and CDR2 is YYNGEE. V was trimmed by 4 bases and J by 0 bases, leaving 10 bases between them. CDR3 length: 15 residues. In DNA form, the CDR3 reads TGTGCCAGCAGCCCGAGGACTACAACTAATGAAAAACTGTTTTTT. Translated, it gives CASSPRTTTNEKLFF.

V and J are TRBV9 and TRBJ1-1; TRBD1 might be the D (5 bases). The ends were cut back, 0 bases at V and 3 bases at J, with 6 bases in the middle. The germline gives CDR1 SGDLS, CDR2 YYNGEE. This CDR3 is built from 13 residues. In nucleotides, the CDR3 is TGTGCCAGCAGCGTAGGGGGGTACACTGAAGCTTTCTTT. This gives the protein CASSVGGYTEAFF.

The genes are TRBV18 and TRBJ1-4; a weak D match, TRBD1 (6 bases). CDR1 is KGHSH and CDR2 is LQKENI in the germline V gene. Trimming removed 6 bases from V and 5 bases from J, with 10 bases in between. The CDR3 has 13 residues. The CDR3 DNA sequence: TGTGCCAGCTCGTCCGGGACAAATGAAAAACTGTTTTTT. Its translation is CASSSGTNEKLFF. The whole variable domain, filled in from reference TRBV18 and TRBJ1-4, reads NAGVMQNPRHLVRRRGQEARLRCSPMKGHSHVYWYRQLPEEGLKFMVYLQKENIIDESGMPKERFSAEFPKEGPSILRIQQVVRGDSAAYFCASSSGTNEKLFFGSGTQLSVL.

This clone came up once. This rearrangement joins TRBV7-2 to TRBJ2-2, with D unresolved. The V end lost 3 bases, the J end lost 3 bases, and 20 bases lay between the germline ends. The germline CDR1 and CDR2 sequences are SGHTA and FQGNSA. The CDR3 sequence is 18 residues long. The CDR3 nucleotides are TGTGCCAGCAGCTTCGGGCGGTGGCAGGAGCGCGACACCGGGGAGCTGTTTTTT. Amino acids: CASSFGRWQERDTGELFF.

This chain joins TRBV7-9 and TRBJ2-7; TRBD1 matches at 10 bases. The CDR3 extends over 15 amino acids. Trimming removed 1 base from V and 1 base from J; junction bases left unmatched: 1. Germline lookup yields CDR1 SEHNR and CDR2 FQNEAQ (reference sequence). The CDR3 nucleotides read TGTGCCAGCAGCTTAGGGGACAGGGGATCCTACGAGCAGTACTTC. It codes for CASSLGDRGSYEQYF.

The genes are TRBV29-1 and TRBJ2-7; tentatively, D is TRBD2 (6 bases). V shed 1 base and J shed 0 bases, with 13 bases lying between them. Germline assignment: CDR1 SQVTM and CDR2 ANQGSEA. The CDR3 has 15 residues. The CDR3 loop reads CSVEGGDLYSYEQYF. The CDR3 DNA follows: TGCAGCGTTGAAGGTGGGGACTTGTACTCCTACGAGCAGTACTTC.

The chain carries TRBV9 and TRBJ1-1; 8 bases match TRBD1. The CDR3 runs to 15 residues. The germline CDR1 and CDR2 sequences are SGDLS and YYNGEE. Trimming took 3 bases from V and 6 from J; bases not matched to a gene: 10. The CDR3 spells CASSAGGGQAPEAFF. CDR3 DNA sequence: TGTGCCAGCAGCGCTGGGGGGGGACAGGCTCCTGAAGCTTTCTTT.